The T cell receptor beta chain described here comes from a study of shared clonotypes between healthy human individuals. Study findings and constraints: Represented diversity (both genetic and exposure-history) was limited by the small number of donors.

As to this clone: Its specificity is unknown.

The table came from immunoSEQ multiplex PCR; TCRdb's copy has only in-frame clones and leaves some out. The sample yields hundreds of thousands of clones, approximately 90% seen once. Germline lookup yields CDR1 SGHAT and CDR2 FQNNGV. The V and J ends lost 7 bases and 0 bases respectively, with 10 bases between them. CDR3 length: 13 residues. Naive-designated CD8 cells lacked CD45RO, were positively enriched for CCR7, and omitted terminally differentiated effector memory CD45RA+ cells. The clonotype originates from a man aged 25 to 40 in good health. Specimen: naive CD8+ T cells sorted from blood. The rearrangement uses TRBV11-2 and TRBJ2-7; D is unclear. CDR3 sequence (DNA): TGTGCCAGCACTTCGGGTAGCTCCTACGAGCAGTACTTC. It translates to CASTSGSSYEQYF.